This passage covers 19 T cell receptor beta chains from one sample sequenced in a study of Ad26.COV2.S vaccination and SARS-CoV-2 variants. Sequencing used immunoSEQ multiplex PCR; TCRdb keeps in-frame clones, though not all of them. Altogether approximately 350,000 clones are present, roughly 84% being singletons, with the ten largest covering roughly 3.6%. Treatment noted: roughly 20 received Ad26.COV2.S at low or high dose, single or two shots; 5 received placebo; per-sample allocation not given. Specimen acquisition occurred on day 63 following the initial vaccine or placebo injection. The sample was peripheral blood, taken in a trial of Ad26.COV2.S vaccine versus placebo. These receptors were obtained from a person aged 18-65 years who received the Ad26.COV2.S COVID-19 vaccine or a placebo.

The rearrangement uses TRBV27 and TRBJ1-6; 8 nucleotides line up with TRBD1. The CDR3 has 16 amino acids. Looked up from germline, CDR1 is MNHEY and CDR2 is SMNVEV (reference sequence). With 3 bases clipped from V and 4 bases from J, the junction kept 5 bases outside the gene matches. CDR3 residues: CASSFRGQGYNSPLHF. The CDR3 DNA follows: TGTGCCAGCAGTTTCCGCGGACAGGGATATAATTCACCCCTCCACTTT.

The rearrangement links TRBV5-4 to TRBJ2-7, with D unresolved. V lost 1 base to trimming and J lost 7 bases, with 9 bases between them. Germline CDR1 is SGHNT and CDR2 is YYREEE (reference sequence). This CDR3 region has 12 residues. This chain's CDR3 is CASSLTPAEQYF. DNA for the CDR3: TGTGCCAGCAGCTTGACCCCCGCAGAGCAGTACTTC.

The chain has TRBV25-1 and TRBJ1-1; 9 bases match TRBD1. The CDR3 covers 15 residues. Germline loops: CDR1 MGHDK, CDR2 SYGVNS. After removal of 2 bases from V and 3 bases from J, the junction contained 4 bases not matched to a gene. The CDR3 protein is CASSEAGTGYTEAFF. The DNA of the CDR3 is TGTGCCAGCAGTGAAGCCGGGACAGGGTACACTGAAGCTTTCTTT.

V gene TRBV19 combines with J gene TRBJ1-1; the match to TRBD1 covers 12 bases. The CDR3 contains 13 residues. Germline V gene sequence: CDR1 LNHDA, CDR2 SQIVND (reference sequence). Losses at the gene ends were 10 bases for V and 5 bases for J; bases not matched to a gene: 5. The CDR3 sequence: CAIRDRGQTEAFF. For the CDR3, the DNA is TGTGCCATCCGGGACAGGGGGCAGACTGAAGCTTTCTTT.

V gene TRBV15 combines with J gene TRBJ2-3; 7 nucleotides match TRBD2. CDR1 LNHNV and CDR2 YYDKDF come from the germline V gene (reference sequence). With 1 base clipped from V and 0 bases from J, the junction kept 7 bases outside the gene matches. The CDR3 extends over 17 amino acids. The CDR3 DNA follows: TGTGCCACCAGCAGAGGGCGCCTAGCGGATAGCACAGATACGCAGTATTTT. It translates to CATSRGRLADSTDTQYF.

The chain employs TRBV4-1 and TRBJ1-1; TRBD1 might be the D (6 bases). CDR1 is MGHRA, CDR2 YSYEKL, per germline. The CDR3 totals 12 residues. The V end was cut by 6 bases, the J end by 7 bases, with 12 bases between. The CDR3 DNA follows: TGCGCCAGCAGTACCAGGGGTCTTGAAGCTTTCTTT. Translation gives CASSTRGLEAFF.

The J gene is TRBJ1-2, the V gene TRBV9, with TRBD1 as a possible D gene (5 bases). The V and J ends lost 0 bases and 4 bases respectively, with 13 bases between them. Germline loops: CDR1 SGDLS, CDR2 YYNGEE. CDR3 length: 15 residues. CDR3 sequence (DNA): TGTGCCAGCAGCGTAGCGGCAGGGAGGGCCTATGGCTACACCTTC. Translating it yields CASSVAAGRAYGYTF. Full variable domain (outside the CDR3, taken from reference TRBV9 and TRBJ1-2): DSGVTQTPKHLITATGQRVTLRCSPRSGDLSVYWYQQSLDQGLQFLIQYYNGEERAKGNILERFSAQQFPDLHSELNLSSLELGDSALYFCASSVAAGRAYGYTFGSGTRLTVV.

CDR3 amino acids: CASSLGQGNYGYTF. DNA of the CDR3: TGTGCCAGCAGCTTAGGCCAGGGAAACTATGGCTACACCTTC. The J gene is TRBJ1-2, the V gene TRBV13, with a possible D match to TRBD1 (5 bases). V lost 0 bases and J lost 2, with 7 bases in between. Looked up from germline, CDR1 is PRHDT and CDR2 is FYEKMQ (reference sequence). The CDR3 covers 14 residues.

V usage is TRBV5-4 and J usage is TRBJ1-1; possibly TRBD1 for D (6 bases). The CDR3 runs to 15 residues. CDR1 and CDR2 (germline): SGHNT, YYREEE (reference sequence). Trimming cost V 1 base and J 5 bases, with 15 bases left between them. The DNA of the CDR3 is TGTGCCAGCAGCTTGAAGACAGGCCTAGGAACTGAAGCTTTCTTT. This encodes CASSLKTGLGTEAFF.

This rearrangement joins TRBV7-9 to TRBJ2-5; no firm D call. Deletions cut 6 bases from V and 2 bases from J, with 4 bases between. CDR3 length: 11 amino acids. Germline V gives CDR1 SEHNR, CDR2 FQNEAQ (reference sequence). The CDR3 coding sequence is TGTGCCAGCAGACAACAAGAGACCCAGTACTTC. It encodes CASRQQETQYF.

This clone turned up a few times. The gene calls are TRBV6-5 and TRBJ1-2; 10 nucleotides align to TRBD1. V shed 11 bases, J shed 10 bases, and the junction held 13 bases outside the gene matches. The germline V gene has CDR1 MNHEY and CDR2 SVGAGI. The CDR3 has 13 residues. The CDR3 loop is CAVRPGQGFAYTF. For the CDR3, the DNA is TGTGCCGTCAGACCGGGACAGGGGTTCGCCTACACCTTC.

In regard to this clone: The same CDR3 can be traced to other DNA sequences in this sample. This chain links TRBV20-1 with TRBJ2-5, with D hard to call. V shed 3 bases and J shed 1 base, with 0 bases lying between them. CDR1 DFQATT and CDR2 SNEGSKA come from the germline V gene (reference sequence). The CDR3 runs 10 residues. CDR3 sequence: CSASQETQYF. CDR3 nucleotides: TGCAGTGCTAGCCAAGAGACCCAGTACTTC.

In DNA, the CDR3 is TGTGCCAGCAGCTTGGAACCCCGGACAGGGGGCACTGAAGCTTTCTTT. Its protein product is CASSLEPRTGGTEAFF. The rearrangement links TRBV5-8 to TRBJ1-1; 10 bases map to TRBD1. V gave up 0 bases and J gave up 4 bases; unmatched junction bases: 6. The CDR3 has 16 amino acids. Germline V gene data show CDR1 as SGHTS and CDR2 as YDEGEE.

This chain links TRBV9 with TRBJ2-1; D is ambiguous. The germline V gene has CDR1 SGDLS and CDR2 YYNGEE. This CDR3 is built from 15 residues. The V end was cut by 0 bases, the J end by 0 bases, with 7 bases between. Here the CDR3 reads CASSVGQPSYNEQFF. The CDR3 DNA reads TGTGCCAGCAGCGTAGGTCAGCCCTCCTACAATGAGCAGTTCTTC.

The V call is TRBV7-9, the J call TRBJ2-1, with D unresolved. V was trimmed by 1 base and J by 3 bases, leaving 4 bases between them. Germline V gives CDR1 SEHNR, CDR2 FQNEAQ (reference sequence). The CDR3 is 13 amino acids. The DNA of the CDR3 is TGTGCCAGCAGCTTAGTGGTCTACAATGAGCAGTTCTTC. Protein product: CASSLVVYNEQFF.

Comments on this clone: Other DNA sequences of this sample code for an identical CDR3. The V gene is TRBV7-3, the J gene TRBJ1-5; D call uncertain. The V gene's germline CDR1 is SGHTA and CDR2 FQGTGA. Trimming left V 0 bases short and J 7 bases short, with 7 bases between. CDR3 length equals 13 residues. Written as DNA, the CDR3 is TGTGCCAGCAGCTTAACGGGCGGCCAGCCCCAGCATTTT. This codes for CASSLTGGQPQHF.

The chain has TRBV27 and TRBJ1-5, with D unresolved. The germline V gene encodes CDR1 MNHEY and CDR2 SMNVEV (reference sequence). V was pared by 5 bases and J by 4 bases, with 15 bases between. CDR3 length: 15 residues. In DNA form, the CDR3 reads TGTGCCAGCAGTCCGCAAGCAGACTGGAATCAGCCCCAGCATTTT. The encoded protein is CASSPQADWNQPQHF.

The gene calls are TRBV6-4 and TRBJ1-2; 8 bases map to TRBD1. In germline, CDR1 is MRHNA, CDR2 SNTAGT. CDR3 length: 18 amino acids. Germline trimming cut 2 bases from V and 4 bases from J; bases unmatched to any gene: 15. CDR3 coding DNA: TGTGCCAGCAGTGACCAATGGACAGGGTCGTCTCCTATCTATGGCTACACCTTC. Translation gives CASSDQWTGSSPIYGYTF.

The rearrangement uses TRBV21-1 and TRBJ2-3; TRBD2 is the table's D call, not checked against the DNA. TRBV21-1 is annotated as a pseudogene. This CDR3 comprises 16 residues. The CDR3 DNA follows: TGTGCCAGCAGCCAAGGGTCGAACCCTAATACAGATACGCAGTATTTT. Translation gives CASSQGSNPNTDTQYF.